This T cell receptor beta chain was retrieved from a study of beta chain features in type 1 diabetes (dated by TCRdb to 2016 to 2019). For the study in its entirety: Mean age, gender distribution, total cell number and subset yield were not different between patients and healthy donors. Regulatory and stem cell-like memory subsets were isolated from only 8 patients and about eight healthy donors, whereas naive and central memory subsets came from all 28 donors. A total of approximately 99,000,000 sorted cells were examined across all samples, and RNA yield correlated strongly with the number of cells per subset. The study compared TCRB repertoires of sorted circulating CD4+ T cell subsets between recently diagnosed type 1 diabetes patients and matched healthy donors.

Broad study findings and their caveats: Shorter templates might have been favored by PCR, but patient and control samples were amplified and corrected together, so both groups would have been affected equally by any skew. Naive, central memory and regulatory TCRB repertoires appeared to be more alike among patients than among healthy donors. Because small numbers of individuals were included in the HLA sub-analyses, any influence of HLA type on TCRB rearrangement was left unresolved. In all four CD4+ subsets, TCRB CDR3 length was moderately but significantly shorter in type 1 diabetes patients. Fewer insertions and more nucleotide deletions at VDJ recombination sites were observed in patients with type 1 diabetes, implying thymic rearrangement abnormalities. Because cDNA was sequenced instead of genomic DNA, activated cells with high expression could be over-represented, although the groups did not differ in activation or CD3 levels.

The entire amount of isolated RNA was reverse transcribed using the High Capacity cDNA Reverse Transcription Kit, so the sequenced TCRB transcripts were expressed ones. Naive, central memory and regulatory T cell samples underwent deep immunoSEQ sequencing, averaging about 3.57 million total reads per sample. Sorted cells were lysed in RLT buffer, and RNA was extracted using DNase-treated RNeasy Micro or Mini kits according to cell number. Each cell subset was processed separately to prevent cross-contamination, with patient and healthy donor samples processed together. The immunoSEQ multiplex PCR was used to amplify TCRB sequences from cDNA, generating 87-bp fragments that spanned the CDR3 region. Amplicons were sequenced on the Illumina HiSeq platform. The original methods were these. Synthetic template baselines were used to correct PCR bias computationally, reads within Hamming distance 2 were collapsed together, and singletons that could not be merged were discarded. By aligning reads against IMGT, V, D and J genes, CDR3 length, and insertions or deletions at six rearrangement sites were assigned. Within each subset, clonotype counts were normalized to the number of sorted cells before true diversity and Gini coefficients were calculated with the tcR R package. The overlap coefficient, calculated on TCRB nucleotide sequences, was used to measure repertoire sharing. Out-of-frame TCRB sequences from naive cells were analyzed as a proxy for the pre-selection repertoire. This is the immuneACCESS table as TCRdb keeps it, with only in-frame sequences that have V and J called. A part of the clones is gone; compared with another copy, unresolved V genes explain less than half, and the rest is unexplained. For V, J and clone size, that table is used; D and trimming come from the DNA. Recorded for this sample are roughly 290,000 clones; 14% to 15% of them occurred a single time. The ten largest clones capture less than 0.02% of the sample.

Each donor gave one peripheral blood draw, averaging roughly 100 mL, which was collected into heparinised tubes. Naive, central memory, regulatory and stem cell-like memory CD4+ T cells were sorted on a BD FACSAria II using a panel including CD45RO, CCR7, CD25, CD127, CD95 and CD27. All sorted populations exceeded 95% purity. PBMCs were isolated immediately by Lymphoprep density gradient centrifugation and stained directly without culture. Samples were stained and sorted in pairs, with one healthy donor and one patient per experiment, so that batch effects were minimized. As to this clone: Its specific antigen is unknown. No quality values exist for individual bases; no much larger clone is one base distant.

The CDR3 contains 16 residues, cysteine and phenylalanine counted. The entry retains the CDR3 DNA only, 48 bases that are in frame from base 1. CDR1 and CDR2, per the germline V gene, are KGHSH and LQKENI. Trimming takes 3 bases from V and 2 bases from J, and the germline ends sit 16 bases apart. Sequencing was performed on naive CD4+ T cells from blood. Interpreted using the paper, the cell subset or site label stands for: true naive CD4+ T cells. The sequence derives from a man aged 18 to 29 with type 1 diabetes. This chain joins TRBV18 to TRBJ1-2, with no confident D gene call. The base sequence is TGTGCCAGCTCACCGGTACAGAGTGAGCTGAACTATGGCTACACCTTC. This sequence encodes CASSPVQSELNYGYTF. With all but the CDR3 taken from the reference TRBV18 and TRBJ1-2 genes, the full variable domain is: NAGVMQNPRHLVRRRGQEARLRCSPMKGHSHVYWYRQLPEEGLKFMVYLQKENIIDESGMPKERFSAEFPKEGPSILRIQQVVRGDSAAYFCASSPVQSELNYGYTFGSGTRLTVV.